The rows below give T cell receptor beta chains drawn from one sample of a study of T cells after yellow fever vaccination. One entry per CDR3 protein results from TCRdb running MiXCR on the 5' RACE reads. The sample lists around 530,000 distinct CDR3 sequences; roughly 17% were seen once. The sample was PBMCs, taken 4 to 6 days after the first yellow fever vaccination. These receptors were obtained from a man between 18 and 35 years old who received the YFV17D yellow fever vaccine. Both conserved end residues are part of each CDR3. Each record gives: clone size, J gene, V gene, D gene, CDR3 DNA, CDR3 protein. D genes are given only for firm matches. Clone size is given for some rows only: seen once, a few or many times, or a class if the clone is expanded.

clone size: few; J gene: TRBJ2-3; V gene: TRBV14; D gene: .; CDR3 DNA: TGTGCCAGCAGCGACTCCCCCACAGATACGCAGTATTTT; CDR3 protein: CASSDSPTDTQYF
clone size: few; J gene: TRBJ2-5; V gene: TRBV11-1; D gene: .; CDR3 DNA: TGTGCCAGCAGCCAGAACCCGGTCCTGGAGACCCAGTACTTC; CDR3 protein: CASSQNPVLETQYF
clone size: few; J gene: TRBJ1-2; V gene: TRBV6-1; D gene: .; CDR3 DNA: TGTGCCAGCCGGCCAGGGATGCACGAGGCCTATGGCTACACCTTC; CDR3 protein: CASRPGMHEAYGYTF
clone size: once; J gene: TRBJ2-3; V gene: TRBV7-2; D gene: TRBD1; CDR3 DNA: TGTGCCAGCAGCCGACAGGGGACCCACACAGATACGCAGTATTTT; CDR3 protein: CASSRQGTHTDTQYF
clone size: .; J gene: TRBJ1-1; V gene: TRBV5-1; D gene: TRBD1; CDR3 DNA: TGCGCCAGCAGCTCGGGGACAGGGGAAAGTACTGAAGCTTTCTTT; CDR3 protein: CASSSGTGESTEAFF
clone size: .; J gene: TRBJ1-6; V gene: TRBV20-1; D gene: .; CDR3 DNA: TGCAGTGCTCGGACTCCTCTTTCACCCCTCCACTTT; CDR3 protein: CSARTPLSPLHF
clone size: .; J gene: TRBJ2-5; V gene: TRBV5-1; D gene: TRBD1; CDR3 DNA: TGCGCCAGCAGCCTCCTAGGCAGGGGGAACCAAGAGACCCAGTACTTC; CDR3 protein: CASSLLGRGNQETQYF
clone size: few; J gene: TRBJ1-1; V gene: TRBV12-3/TRBV12-4; D gene: TRBD1; CDR3 DNA: TGTGCCAGCAGTTTAGGGGACAGGGGGCCCACTGAAGCTTTCTTT; CDR3 protein: CASSLGDRGPTEAFF
clone size: few; J gene: TRBJ2-5; V gene: TRBV12-3/TRBV12-4; D gene: .; CDR3 DNA: TGTGCCAGCAGTTTCAGGCAGCCACAAGAGACCCAGTACTTC; CDR3 protein: CASSFRQPQETQYF
clone size: .; J gene: TRBJ2-2; V gene: TRBV4-1; D gene: .; CDR3 DNA: TGCGCCAGCAGCCAAGACATAGGGGTACCCGGGGAGCTGTTTTTT; CDR3 protein: CASSQDIGVPGELFF
clone size: .; J gene: TRBJ2-5; V gene: TRBV7-8; D gene: TRBD2; CDR3 DNA: TGTGCCAGCAGCCAAGGACTAGCCTCCCCCCCCAACTTC; CDR3 protein: CASSQGLASPPNF
clone size: .; J gene: TRBJ2-5; V gene: TRBV6-4; D gene: .; CDR3 DNA: TGTGCCGGTCAGACAGGACAAGAGACCCAGTACTTC; CDR3 protein: CAGQTGQETQYF
clone size: .; J gene: TRBJ2-7; V gene: TRBV10-3; D gene: .; CDR3 DNA: TGTGCCATCAGTGAGTATAGTCTCGAGCAGTACTTC; CDR3 protein: CAISEYSLEQYF
clone size: .; J gene: TRBJ2-3; V gene: TRBV6-5; D gene: TRBD1; CDR3 DNA: TGTGCCAGCAGTTACCGACAGGGGCCAGATACGCAGTATTTT; CDR3 protein: CASSYRQGPDTQYF
clone size: .; J gene: TRBJ2-3; V gene: TRBV5-1; D gene: .; CDR3 DNA: TGCGCCAGCAGCTTCCTTCACCCCGTTGATACGCAGTATTTT; CDR3 protein: CASSFLHPVDTQYF
clone size: .; J gene: TRBJ1-4; V gene: TRBV5-7; D gene: .; CDR3 DNA: TGTGCCAGCAGCACCCCTTTTAATGAAAAACTGTTTTTT; CDR3 protein: CASSTPFNEKLFF
clone size: many; J gene: TRBJ2-3; V gene: TRBV5-1; D gene: .; CDR3 DNA: TGCGCCAGCAGCAGGACATCTAGCACAGATACGCAGTATTTT; CDR3 protein: CASSRTSSTDTQYF
clone size: .; J gene: TRBJ1-3; V gene: TRBV6-5; D gene: TRBD1; CDR3 DNA: TGTGCCAGCAGTTACTTCACAGGGGGCTCTGGAAACACCATATATTTT; CDR3 protein: CASSYFTGGSGNTIYF
clone size: .; J gene: TRBJ1-1; V gene: TRBV6-2/TRBV6-3; D gene: TRBD1; CDR3 DNA: TGTGCCAGCAGTTACGGACAGGGGCGTGAAGCTTTCTTT; CDR3 protein: CASSYGQGREAFF
clone size: many; J gene: TRBJ2-1; V gene: TRBV14; D gene: .; CDR3 DNA: TGTGCCAGCAGCCTCCAAGGGGGGACTAAACAGTTCTTC; CDR3 protein: CASSLQGGTKQFF
clone size: .; J gene: TRBJ1-1; V gene: TRBV18; D gene: .; CDR3 DNA: TGTGCCAGCTCACCCTCCAGGGACGACACTGAAGCTTTCTTT; CDR3 protein: CASSPSRDDTEAFF
clone size: few; J gene: TRBJ2-5; V gene: TRBV4-1; D gene: .; CDR3 DNA: TGCGCCAGCAGCCAAGATCTTAACGAGGGGACCCAGTACTTC; CDR3 protein: CASSQDLNEGTQYF